These 26 T cell receptor beta chains share one sample of origin, sequenced in a study of cytomegalovirus exposure and HLA in healthy donors. PCR used 60 Vbeta primers and 13 Jbeta primers. Generated by immunoSEQ multiplex PCR, the TCRdb table keeps only in-frame clones and is missing some. The table shows under 150,000 clones, with roughly two thirds occurring only once. Sequenced sample: PBMCs. These receptor sequences come from a young man in good health and CMV-seropositive.

CDR3 coding DNA: TGTGCCAGCAGCCACTCGGAGGAGAACACTGAAGCTTTCTTT. Translating gives CASSHSEENTEAFF. The J gene is TRBJ1-1, the V gene TRBV13; D is unresolved. Trimming took 5 bases from V and 1 from J, leaving 11 bases between them. The germline V gene has CDR1 PRHDT and CDR2 FYEKMQ (reference sequence). This CDR3 is built from 14 residues.

The J gene is TRBJ1-3, the V gene TRBV13; 8 bases map to TRBD1. The CDR3 is 15 amino acids. The V and J ends lost 3 bases and 8 bases, in that order; junction bases with no gene match: 9. Germline CDR1 and CDR2: PRHDT and FYEKMQ (reference sequence). The CDR3 nucleotides read TGTGCCAGCAGCTTCTCCGGACAGGGAAGGCACACCATATATTTT. Translation: CASSFSGQGRHTIYF.

This clone was found once. The rearrangement uses TRBV5-1 and TRBJ1-2; 8 positions match TRBD1. Germline V gives CDR1 SGHRS, CDR2 YFSETQ. V lost 3 bases to trimming and J lost 4 bases; unmatched junction nucleotides: 8. The length of the CDR3 is 15 residues. The CDR3 DNA is TGCGCCAGCAGCTACCAGCAGGGGGCGAGCTATGGCTACACCTTC. Translating it yields CASSYQQGASYGYTF.

This clone has a handful of counts. The genes are TRBV11-1 and TRBJ2-1; 8 bases are a match to TRBD2. There are 17 residues in the CDR3. J was trimmed by 1 base and V by 3 bases; bases with no gene match: 8. Germline V lookup: CDR1 SGHAT, CDR2 FQDESV (reference sequence). The CDR3 loop is CASSFPTSGPSYNEQFF. CDR3 DNA: TGTGCCAGCAGCTTTCCCACTAGCGGTCCTTCCTACAATGAGCAGTTCTTC.

The chain couples TRBV19 to TRBJ1-5, with D possibly matching TRBD1 (6 bases). The V gene lost 0 bases and the J gene lost 4 bases, with 10 bases spanning the gap. CDR1 LNHDA and CDR2 SQIVND come from the germline V gene (reference sequence). CDR3 size: 15 residues. Written as DNA, the CDR3 is TGTGCCAGTAGTATAGACGACAGGATTAATCAGCCCCAGCATTTT. This codes for CASSIDDRINQPQHF.

The V and J genes are TRBV6-5 and TRBJ1-5; 10 positions match TRBD1. V lost 5 bases to trimming and J lost 1 base; unmatched junction nucleotides: 2. The CDR3 has 15 amino acids. Germline V gene sequence: CDR1 MNHEY, CDR2 SVGAGI. CDR3 nucleotide sequence: TGTGCCAGCAGTAAGGACAGGGGGAGCAATCAGCCCCAGCATTTT. Encoded protein: CASSKDRGSNQPQHF.

The V call is TRBV4-1, the J call TRBJ1-3; D not certain. CDR3 length: 19 amino acids. The V gene lost 1 base and the J gene lost 0 bases, with 19 bases spanning the gap. The germline CDR1 and CDR2 sequences are MGHRA and YSYEKL. The CDR3 nucleotides read TGCGCCAGCAGCCAAGTATTCTTGGAGCCTATGAGCTCTGGAAACACCATATATTTT. Translation gives CASSQVFLEPMSSGNTIYF.

This clone was seen just once. CDR3 loop: CASRIGQGLNTEAFF. The CDR3 DNA sequence: TGCGCCAGCAGGATAGGACAGGGTTTGAACACTGAAGCTTTCTTT. This chain connects TRBV5-1 to TRBJ1-1; 8 bases fit TRBD1. Trimming at V came to 5 bases and at J to 0 bases, leaving 6 bases not matched to a gene. CDR1 SGHRS and CDR2 YFSETQ come from the germline V gene. The CDR3 runs 15 residues.

The gene calls are TRBV6-5 and TRBJ2-1; the match to TRBD2 covers 13 bases. There are 15 residues in the CDR3. CDR1 and CDR2 from the germline V gene are MNHEY and SVGAGI. Germline trimming cut 5 bases from V and 7 bases from J; bases unmatched to any gene: 5. CDR3 nucleotide sequence: TGTGCCAGCAGTCGCGGACTAGCGGGAGATAATGAGCAGTTCTTC. This codes for CASSRGLAGDNEQFF.

This clone was recorded once. The chain joins TRBV7-8 to TRBJ1-5, with TRBD1 as a possible D gene (6 bases). Per the germline V gene, CDR1 is SGHVS and CDR2 is FQNEAQ. The CDR3 is 15 residues long. The germline V and J ends were trimmed by 1 base and 6 bases, with 13 bases remaining between them. The CDR3 here is CASSLGSGVGQPQHF. CDR3 coding DNA: TGTGCCAGCAGCTTAGGATCAGGGGTGGGTCAGCCCCAGCATTTT.

V gene TRBV5-5 combines with J gene TRBJ2-7; 10 bases line up with TRBD1. Germline V gene lookup returns CDR1 SGHKS and CDR2 YYEKEE (reference sequence). With V trimmed by 1 base and J by 12 bases, 7 bases remained unmatched. This CDR3 is built from 13 residues. The CDR3 sequence is CASSLSGQGPLYF. CDR3 bases: TGTGCCAGCAGCTTGTCGGGACAGGGGCCCTTGTACTTC.

The V gene is TRBV5-6, the J gene TRBJ1-1, with D maybe TRBD1 (5 bases). This CDR3 region has 14 residues. CDR1 is SGHDT, CDR2 YYEEEE, per germline. V was cut by 3 bases and J by 1 base, with 10 bases left in between. The CDR3 bases are TGTGCCAGCAGCTCGGGACTCACGAACACTGAAGCTTTCTTT. It translates to CASSSGLTNTEAFF.

The gene calls are TRBV10-3 and TRBJ2-1, with 11 bases matching TRBD2. The germline V gene has CDR1 ENHRY and CDR2 SYGVKD. CDR3 length: 18 amino acids. J lost 0 bases, V lost 2 bases, and 6 bases had no gene match. The CDR3 here is CAISETFSGRASYNEQFF. In DNA, the CDR3 is TGTGCCATCAGTGAGACTTTTAGCGGGAGGGCCTCCTACAATGAGCAGTTCTTC.

The chain recombines TRBV15 with TRBJ2-7, with TRBD1 matching 8 bases. CDR1 and CDR2 (germline): LNHNV, YYDKDF (reference sequence). Trimming took 3 bases from V and 5 from J; bases not matched to a gene: 3. This CDR3 is built from 13 residues. CDR3 amino acids: CATSRDRDHEQYF. The CDR3 bases are TGTGCCACCAGCAGGGACAGGGACCACGAGCAGTACTTC.

The V and J genes are TRBV27 and TRBJ2-7; 8 positions agree with TRBD2. After removal of 4 bases from V and 4 bases from J, the junction contained 12 bases not matched to a gene. Germline-derived CDR1 and CDR2 are MNHEY and SMNVEV (reference sequence). The CDR3 runs 16 residues. CDR3 protein: CASSSTPGGGRYEQYF. The CDR3, as DNA: TGTGCCAGCAGTTCCACCCCCGGGGGGGGTAGGTACGAGCAGTACTTC.

The V call is TRBV5-1, the J call TRBJ2-1; TRBD1 aligns across 8 bases. CDR3 length: 18 amino acids. The V and J ends lost 4 bases and 6 bases, in that order; junction bases with no gene match: 18. CDR1 SGHRS and CDR2 YFSETQ come from the germline V gene. In nucleotides, the CDR3 is TGCGCCAGCAGCCCTGGGACAGGCGCCCCAATAGGTTTCAATGAGCAGTTCTTC. Protein sequence: CASSPGTGAPIGFNEQFF.

This chain links TRBV6-6 with TRBJ1-5; D remains ambiguous. The CDR3 length is 11 residues. The V gene's germline CDR1 is MNHNY and CDR2 SVGAGI (reference sequence). Trimming shortened V by 5 bases and J by 9 bases, and 8 bases separated the two germline ends. The CDR3 loop reads CASSNPRPQHF. In DNA, the CDR3 is TGTGCCAGCAGTAATCCTAGGCCCCAGCATTTT.

This clone has just a few counts. This chain connects TRBV7-3 to TRBJ1-2; D is ambiguous. In germline, CDR1 is SGHTA, CDR2 FQGTGA. V gave up 4 bases and J gave up 5 bases, with 11 bases separating them. This CDR3 has 13 amino acids. The CDR3: CASSSATGYGYTF. In DNA form, the CDR3 reads TGTGCCAGCAGCTCAGCGACGGGTTATGGCTACACCTTC. Complete variable domain (other parts from reference TRBV7-3 and TRBJ1-2): GAGVSQTPSNKVTEKGKYVELRCDPISGHTALYWYRQSLGQGPEFLIYFQGTGAADDSGLPNDRFFAVRPEGSVSTLKIQRTERGDSAVYLCASSSATGYGYTFGSGTRLTVV.

The rearrangement uses TRBV5-1 and TRBJ2-7; 9 nucleotides line up with TRBD1. This CDR3 region has 12 residues. V trimming: 5 bases; J trimming: 7 bases; junction bases outside the gene matches: 4. CDR1 and CDR2 from the germline V gene are SGHRS and YFSETQ. CDR3 nucleotides: TGCGCCAGCAGGAGGGACAGGGATGAGCAGTACTTC. This sequence encodes CASRRDRDEQYF.

CDR3 coding DNA: TGCGCCAGCAGCCGGATCAGGGAGGTTTTCGACTACAATGAGCAGTTCTTC. Translated: CASSRIREVFDYNEQFF. J is TRBJ2-1 and V is TRBV5-1; possible D gene TRBD2, 6 bases. The CDR3 loop spans 17 amino acids. Per germline, CDR1 SGHRS and CDR2 YFSETQ. The V and J ends lost 4 bases and 3 bases respectively, with 20 bases between them. Together with reference TRBV5-1 and TRBJ2-1, the CDR3 gives the full variable domain: KAGVTQTPRYLIKTRGQQVTLSCSPISGHRSVSWYQQTPGQGLQFLFEYFSETQRNKGNFPGRFSGRQFSNSRSEMNVSTLELGDSALYLCASSRIREVFDYNEQFFGPGTRLTVL.

This clone was counted a single time. The V call is TRBV19, the J call TRBJ1-2; D remains unclear. Trimming shortened V by 3 bases and J by 8 bases, and 19 bases separated the two germline ends. Germline assignment: CDR1 LNHDA and CDR2 SQIVND (reference sequence). The CDR3 has 15 amino acids. The CDR3, as DNA: TGTGCCAGTAGTATCTTTCCAGGAGGTATGGTAGGCTACACCTTC. It is translated as CASSIFPGGMVGYTF.

The DNA for the CDR3 is TGTGCCAGCAGCCTACCCAAATTAAAGACCCAGTACTTC. Amino acids: CASSLPKLKTQYF. This rearrangement joins TRBV7-6 to TRBJ2-5; D not resolved. The ends were cut back, 5 bases at V and 6 bases at J, with 13 bases in the middle. Germline V gene lookup returns CDR1 SGHVS and CDR2 FNYEAQ. The CDR3 loop spans 13 amino acids.

The CDR3 DNA reads as TGTGCCAGCAGCGTATATCTAGCGGGAGGAGAAACGCAGTATTTT. Residues: CASSVYLAGGETQYF. This chain uses TRBV9 with TRBJ2-3; the match to TRBD2 covers 11 bases. Losses at the gene ends were 1 base for V and 9 bases for J; bases not matched to a gene: 7. The V gene's germline CDR1 is SGDLS and CDR2 YYNGEE. The CDR3 is 15 amino acids.

This clone was counted between two and nine times. J is TRBJ2-7 and V is TRBV2; 7 positions agree with TRBD1. The CDR3 is 16 residues long. Germline-derived CDR1 and CDR2 are SNHLY and FYNNEI. Trimming cost V 3 bases and J 8 bases; bases outside gene matches: 16. The CDR3 DNA reads as TGTGCCAGCAGTGACCGGGACAGATGGGACGAAGACAAGCAGTACTTC. Translated, it gives CASSDRDRWDEDKQYF.

This clone has more than one count but fewer than ten. This chain joins TRBV5-6 and TRBJ2-2; 13 positions agree with TRBD2. The V and J ends lost 3 bases and 4 bases, in that order; junction bases with no gene match: 3. Germline V gene sequence: CDR1 SGHDT, CDR2 YYEEEE. The CDR3 has 16 amino acids. The CDR3 nucleotides read TGTGCCAGCAGCTCGGGACTAGCGGGAACCACCGGGGAGCTGTTTTTT. Protein sequence: CASSSGLAGTTGELFF.

This clone has just a few counts. The chain recombines TRBV5-6 with TRBJ2-5; 10 bases line up with TRBD1. The germline CDR1 and CDR2 sequences are SGHDT and YYEEEE. V gave up 4 bases and J gave up 11 bases; unmatched junction bases: 14. The CDR3 runs 15 residues. The CDR3 DNA reads TGTGCCAGCAGCGCCTCCGGGACAGGGGTAAGGGGGCAGTACTTC. Translation: CASSASGTGVRGQYF. The full variable domain, in which reference TRBV5-6 and TRBJ2-5 provide the parts outside the CDR3, is DAGVTQSPTHLIKTRGQQVTLRCSPKSGHDTVSWYQQALGQGPQFIFQYYEEEERQRGNFPDRFSGHQFPNYSSELNVNALLLGDSALYLCASSASGTGVRGQYFGPGTRLLVL.